The next 20 T cell receptor beta chains were all read from a single sample in a study of CD8+CD57+ T cells in acquired aplastic anemia. It was genomic DNA that served as the template for profiling TCR beta VDJ and CDR3. MiXCR was run by TCRdb on the reads, yielding one entry per CDR3 protein. The sample holds about 210,000 distinct CDR3 sequences, over 55% seen once. The sequenced sample consisted of sorted CD4+, CD8+, or CD8+CD57+ T cells (not recorded which) from PBMCs. The receptors originated from a human donor in good health.

The chain links TRBV24-1 to TRBJ1-1; D call uncertain. The germline V gene encodes CDR1 KGHDR and CDR2 SFDVKD. V was pared by 0 bases and J by 5 bases, with 18 bases between. This CDR3 comprises 17 residues. The CDR3 DNA reads as TGTGCCACCAGTGATTTGCTTATCCTATTTTTTGGGACTGAAGCTTTCTTT. Protein product: CATSDLLILFFGTEAFF.

This clonotype has a handful of counts. The chain uses TRBV24-1 and TRBJ2-2, with D unresolved. The germline CDR1 and CDR2 sequences are KGHDR and SFDVKD. Trimming removed 6 bases from V and 7 bases from J, with 11 bases in between. This CDR3 region has 13 residues. The CDR3 region is CATSPWGSGELFF. The CDR3 region has the DNA TGTGCCACCAGTCCCTGGGGTAGCGGGGAGCTGTTTTTT.

The gene calls are TRBV20-1 and TRBJ2-2; the D is unclear. This CDR3 has 13 amino acids. CDR1 is DFQATT, CDR2 SNEGSKA, per germline (reference sequence). Trimming pared 3 bases from V and 1 base from J, leaving 6 bases between. CDR3 bases: TGCAGTGCTAGGGCTGTGAACACCGGGGAGCTGTTTTTT. It yields the protein CSARAVNTGELFF.

The chain recombines TRBV7-8 with TRBJ1-5, with TRBD1 as a possible D gene (6 bases). CDR1 SGHVS and CDR2 FQNEAQ come from the germline V gene. Trimming shortened V by 7 bases and J by 6 bases, and 16 bases separated the two germline ends. The length of the CDR3 is 14 residues. In nucleotides, the CDR3 is TGTGCCAGCAATCCGGGGGCGCGAGGTCAGCCCCAGCATTTT. Translating gives CASNPGARGQPQHF.

The gene calls are TRBV19 and TRBJ2-1; D gene uncertain. CDR3 length: 13 residues. Deletions cut 9 bases from V and 7 bases from J, with 16 bases between. Germline V gene lookup returns CDR1 LNHDA and CDR2 SQIVND (reference sequence). CDR3 nucleotide sequence: TGTGCCAGCAATAAGGGTGGGTGGAATGAGCAGTTCTTC. This gives the protein CASNKGGWNEQFF.

The chain links TRBV7-2 to TRBJ2-7; 7 nucleotides line up with TRBD2. Germline trimming cut 5 bases from V and 1 base from J; bases unmatched to any gene: 11. CDR1 is SGHTA and CDR2 is FQGNSA in the germline V gene. CDR3 length: 16 residues. Written as DNA, the CDR3 is TGTGCCAGCAGCCCCCGGGAGGCCCTCTCGTCCTACGAGCAGTACTTC. Residues: CASSPREALSSYEQYF.

This clonotype has ten or more counts. This chain links TRBV7-9 with TRBJ2-1, with 12 bases lining up with TRBD2. The V and J ends lost 1 base and 0 bases, in that order; junction bases with no gene match: 10. The CDR3 consists of 20 residues. CDR1 is SEHNR and CDR2 is FQNEAQ in the germline V gene (reference sequence). The CDR3 region is CASSLELASGGDSSYNEQFF. The CDR3 DNA sequence: TGTGCCAGCAGCTTAGAGCTGGCTAGCGGGGGGGATAGCTCCTACAATGAGCAGTTCTTC.

This chain uses TRBV7-2 with TRBJ2-5; D remains unclear. Germline CDR1 and CDR2: SGHTA and FQGNSA. This CDR3 contains 15 residues. V lost 1 base to trimming and J lost 4 bases, with 13 bases between them. The chain's CDR3 is CASSLEDNPLETQYF. The DNA of the CDR3 is TGTGCCAGCAGCTTAGAAGATAACCCTTTAGAGACCCAGTACTTC.

Comments on this clonotype: Given the absence of the conserved phenylalanine or tryptophan at the CDR3 end, a read error is likely. The V and J genes are TRBV5-1 and TRBJ1-1, with D unclear. Trimming took 0 bases from V and 1 from J, leaving 4 bases between them. The CDR3 extends over 13 amino acids. Germline assignment: CDR1 SGHRS and CDR2 YFSETQ. CDR3 loop: CASSLEGNTEAFL. The CDR3 DNA is TGCGCCAGCAGCTTGGAAGGGAACACTGAAGCTTTCTTG.

On this clonotype: The conserved closing phenylalanine or tryptophan is absent in this CDR3, likely reflecting a read error. The limits of the CDR3 on the DNA are not certain, so only TCRdb's listed CDR3 is given. V is TRBV9 and J is TRBJ2-6; TRBD2 is the table's D call and was not checked against the DNA. The CDR3 contains 13 residues when both ends are counted. Germline CDR1 SGDLS, CDR2 YYNGEE. The CDR3 region is CASSVARGLAGNT.

Of note for this clonotype: Germline is not matched at one junction end, which may reflect a read error. The J gene is TRBJ1-1, the V gene TRBV20-1; D is undetermined. The CDR3 has 15 amino acids. Germline CDR1 DFQATT, CDR2 SNEGSKA (reference sequence). CDR3: CSAKIVSVEVTEAFF. CDR3 bases: TGCAGTGCTAAGATAGTCTCGGTGGAGGTCACTGAAGCCTTCTTT.

The chain is built from TRBV7-6 and TRBJ2-3; D unresolved. Germline CDR1 and CDR2: SGHVS and FNYEAQ. The V and J ends lost 4 bases and 6 bases respectively, with 11 bases between them. This CDR3 spans 13 amino acids. The CDR3 DNA is TGTGCCAGCAGCTCTTCAGTCCTCGATACGCAGTATTTT. It specifies CASSSSVLDTQYF. The full variable domain, its missing parts supplied by reference TRBV7-6 and TRBJ2-3, is GAGVSQSPRYKVTKRGQDVALRCDPISGHVSLYWYRQALGQGPEFLTYFNYEAQQDKSGLPNDRFSAERPEGSISTLTIQRTEQRDSAMYRCASSSSVLDTQYFGPGTRLTVL.

This clonotype has a single count. This chain uses TRBV12-5 with TRBJ2-7; D uncertain. The V end lost 0 bases, the J end lost 6 bases, and 9 bases lay between the germline ends. CDR1 LGHNT and CDR2 FRNRAP come from the germline V gene. CDR3 length equals 13 residues. CDR3 bases: TGTGCTAGTGGTTTGGTAGACGGGCTCGAGCAGTACTTC. Its translation is CASGLVDGLEQYF.

This clonotype was observed many times. The chain employs TRBV28 and TRBJ2-3; D uncertain. The CDR3 has 15 amino acids. CDR1 MDHEN and CDR2 SYDVKM come from the germline V gene. V dropped 3 bases and J dropped 2 bases, with 12 bases sitting between them. The CDR3 DNA sequence: TGTGCCAGCAGTTTTCGTGCCGAGAACACAGATACGCAGTATTTT. The encoded protein is CASSFRAENTDTQYF. The entire variable domain, with the rest obtained from reference TRBV28 and TRBJ2-3, is as follows: DVKVTQSSRYLVKRTGEKVFLECVQDMDHENMFWYRQDPGLGLRLIYFSYDVKMKEKGDIPEGYSVSREKKERFSLILESASTNQTSMYLCASSFRAENTDTQYFGPGTRLTVL.

J is TRBJ2-7 and V is TRBV11-2, with 8 bases matching TRBD1. The CDR3 is 12 amino acids. Germline V lookup: CDR1 SGHAT, CDR2 FQNNGV. The V gene end was trimmed by 1 base and the J gene end by 12 bases; junction bases not matched to a gene: 5. The CDR3 bases are TGTGCCAGCAGCTTAGGACAGGGGAAGAGGTACTTC. Amino acids: CASSLGQGKRYF.

This chain connects TRBV19 to TRBJ1-2; 11 bases fit TRBD1. The CDR3 runs to 14 residues. Germline V gene data show CDR1 as LNHDA and CDR2 as SQIVND (reference sequence). J lost 4 bases, V lost 10 bases, and 8 bases had no gene match. The CDR3 sequence is CATSGTGGVYGYTF. CDR3 nucleotides: TGTGCCACCTCTGGGACAGGGGGGGTCTATGGCTACACCTTC.

The chain employs TRBV10-3 and TRBJ2-3; 8 bases are shared with TRBD2. CDR1 and CDR2 (germline): ENHRY, SYGVKD. Germline trimming cut 5 bases from V and 4 bases from J; bases unmatched to any gene: 11. This CDR3 is built from 16 residues. The CDR3 is CAISPKTSGSADTQYF. The DNA of the CDR3 is TGTGCCATCAGTCCAAAAACTAGCGGAAGCGCAGATACGCAGTATTTT.

The chain combines TRBV5-1 with TRBJ1-1, with D tentatively TRBD1 (5 bases). Germline V CDR1 and CDR2: SGHRS, YFSETQ. This CDR3 has 13 amino acids. Trimming removed 4 bases at V and 5 bases at J, with 12 bases between. The CDR3 nucleotides are TGCGCCAGCAGCCGGGACCTGGGGACTGAAGCTTTCTTT. Its protein product is CASSRDLGTEAFF.

This chain uses TRBV10-1 with TRBJ1-5; D call uncertain. The CDR3 extends over 13 amino acids. Trimming shortened V by 5 bases and J by 0 bases, and 5 bases separated the two germline ends. The germline CDR1 and CDR2 sequences are WNHNN and SYGVQD (reference sequence). Here the CDR3 reads CASSMDSNQPQHF. DNA of the CDR3: TGCGCCAGCAGTATGGATAGCAATCAGCCCCAGCATTTT.

The chain joins TRBV9 to TRBJ1-1; maybe TRBD1 (5 bases). The V end was cut by 0 bases, the J end by 3 bases, with 6 bases between. The CDR3 has 13 amino acids. Germline assignment: CDR1 SGDLS and CDR2 YYNGEE. The CDR3 coding sequence is TGTGCCAGCAGCGTAGGCAGGGACACTGAAGCTTTCTTT. Translated, it gives CASSVGRDTEAFF.